These 17 T cell receptor beta chains originate from one sample sequenced in a study of cytotoxic CD8 clonotypes in ibrutinib-treated CLL. The table came from immunoSEQ multiplex PCR; TCRdb's copy has only in-frame clones and leaves some out. This table has just under 70,000 clones, approximately 71% appearing once. Sequencing was performed on PBMCs, taken after 12 months of ibrutinib treatment. The receptor set was obtained from a human donor with chronic lymphocytic leukemia.

Only one count was recorded for this clone. The chain combines TRBV27 with TRBJ2-7, with 10 bases fitting TRBD1. Trimming removed 3 bases from V and 2 bases from J; junction bases left unmatched: 7. Germline CDR1 reads MNHEY; CDR2 reads SMNVEV (reference sequence). The CDR3 totals 16 residues. The CDR3 sequence: CASSFRDRGSPYEQYF. Here the CDR3 DNA reads TGTGCCAGCAGTTTTAGGGACAGGGGTTCTCCCTACGAGCAGTACTTC.

V usage is TRBV19 and J usage is TRBJ1-1, with a weak D call TRBD1 (5 bases). V dropped 7 bases and J dropped 3 bases, with 12 bases sitting between them. This CDR3 is built from 13 residues. In germline, CDR1 is LNHDA, CDR2 SQIVND (reference sequence). The CDR3 DNA reads TGTGCCAGTACGACCCTGGGGGACACTGAAGCTTTCTTT. This sequence encodes CASTTLGDTEAFF.

The V call is TRBV30, the J call TRBJ2-1, with unresolved D. The CDR3 covers 13 residues. V gave up 0 bases and J gave up 9 bases, with 12 bases separating them. Germline CDR1 is GTSNPN and CDR2 is SVGIG (reference sequence). CDR3: CAWSVQGWSEQFF. The CDR3 DNA reads as TGTGCCTGGAGTGTACAAGGGTGGAGTGAGCAGTTCTTC.

The chain uses TRBV5-1 and TRBJ2-5; 7 bases line up with TRBD1. V was clipped by 4 bases and J by 5 bases; unmatched bases: 14. This CDR3 region has 16 residues. Germline CDR1 is SGHRS and CDR2 is YFSETQ. CDR3 in amino acids: CASSGPLGGAYETQYF. The CDR3 DNA sequence: TGCGCCAGCAGCGGACCATTAGGGGGCGCGTACGAGACCCAGTACTTC.

V is TRBV19 and J is TRBJ1-2; 8 nucleotides agree with TRBD1. With V trimmed by 3 bases and J by 6 bases, 15 bases remained unmatched. Germline values: CDR1 LNHDA, CDR2 SQIVND (reference sequence). CDR3 length: 17 amino acids. As DNA, the CDR3 is TGTGCCAGTAGTATGGACCTCCTCAGGGGGCGAATAGATGGCTACACCTTC. Encoded protein: CASSMDLLRGRIDGYTF.

The rearrangement links TRBV27 to TRBJ2-3; D possibly corresponds to TRBD1 (5 bases). Trimming removed 2 bases from V and 2 bases from J, with 11 bases in between. The length of the CDR3 is 15 residues. CDR1 is MNHEY and CDR2 is SMNVEV in the germline V gene (reference sequence). The CDR3 sequence: CASSLQGDYTDTQYF. CDR3 sequence (DNA): TGTGCCAGCAGTTTACAAGGGGATTACACAGATACGCAGTATTTT.

This clone showed up just once. This chain connects TRBV11-1 to TRBJ1-1, with D possibly being TRBD1 (6 bases). The CDR3 runs 13 residues. Germline CDR1 reads SGHAT; CDR2 reads FQDESV (reference sequence). V shed 3 bases and J shed 11 bases, with 16 bases lying between them. CDR3 region: CASSFKERRGAFF. Here the CDR3 DNA reads TGTGCCAGCAGCTTTAAGGAGAGGAGGGGGGCTTTCTTT.

V gene TRBV6-1 combines with J gene TRBJ2-2; D gene unclear. The CDR3 extends over 13 amino acids. Trimming removed 1 base from V and 4 bases from J, with 4 bases in between. Germline V gene lookup returns CDR1 MNHNS and CDR2 SASEGT. Here the CDR3 reads CASSEGSTGELFF. In nucleotides, the CDR3 is TGTGCCAGCAGTGAAGGGTCCACCGGGGAGCTGTTTTTT.

This clone was seen more than once but under ten times. The J gene is TRBJ2-1, the V gene TRBV7-9; perhaps TRBD2 as D (6 bases). Germline V gene data show CDR1 as SEHNR and CDR2 as FQNEAQ (reference sequence). The CDR3 sequence is 14 residues long. Trimming left V 0 bases short and J 3 bases short, with 6 bases between. The CDR3 DNA reads TGTGCCAGCAGCTTAGCGGGGGGCTACAATGAGCAGTTCTTC. Its translation is CASSLAGGYNEQFF.

J is TRBJ1-1 and V is TRBV30; D perhaps matches TRBD1 (6 bases). Trimming cost V 1 base and J 7 bases, with 10 bases left between them. Germline values: CDR1 GTSNPN, CDR2 SVGIG (reference sequence). This CDR3 has 12 residues. CDR3 sequence (DNA): TGTGCCTGGAGTGGGGACAACGTTGAAGCTTTCTTT. Residues: CAWSGDNVEAFF.

V and J are TRBV18 and TRBJ1-1; D uncertain. The CDR3 has 16 residues. Germline loops: CDR1 KGHSH, CDR2 LQKENI. Trimming took 3 bases from V and 1 from J, leaving 15 bases between them. The CDR3 DNA sequence: TGTGCCAGCTCACCTGGTTGGGGAACATCGAACACTGAAGCTTTCTTT. It specifies CASSPGWGTSNTEAFF.

The chain recombines TRBV6-6 with TRBJ1-6; D unresolved. V lost 0 bases, J lost 8 bases, and 8 bases lay in between. The CDR3 runs 14 residues. The germline gives CDR1 MNHNY, CDR2 SVGAGI (reference sequence). In DNA, the CDR3 is TGTGCCAGCAGTTACTCGCTCAGTGATTCACCCCTCCACTTT. It is translated as CASSYSLSDSPLHF.

V gene TRBV5-4 combines with J gene TRBJ1-1; tentative D call: TRBD1 (5 bases). Germline CDR1 is SGHNT and CDR2 is YYREEE (reference sequence). The CDR3 loop spans 15 amino acids. V lost 4 bases and J 6 bases, leaving 19 bases between the germline ends. The CDR3 protein is CASSNTIRGTPEAFF. The CDR3 DNA is TGTGCCAGCAGCAACACTATTAGGGGTACCCCTGAAGCTTTCTTT. Full variable domain (missing parts from reference TRBV5-4 and TRBJ1-1): ETGVTQSPTHLIKTRGQQVTLRCSSQSGHNTVSWYQQALGQGPQFIFQYYREEENGRGNFPPRFSGLQFPNYSSELNVNALELDDSALYLCASSNTIRGTPEAFFGQGTRLTVV.

This chain connects TRBV12-5 to TRBJ1-2; D is undetermined. Trimming shortened V by 7 bases and J by 6 bases, and 21 bases separated the two germline ends. The CDR3 is made up of 15 amino acids. Germline assignment: CDR1 LGHNT and CDR2 FRNRAP. The CDR3 loop is CASAKPDGGIDGYTF. In DNA form, the CDR3 reads TGTGCTAGTGCTAAACCGGACGGTGGAATAGATGGCTACACCTTC.

V usage is TRBV6-6 and J usage is TRBJ1-6; D gene ambiguous. The germline CDR1 and CDR2 sequences are MNHNY and SVGAGI (reference sequence). This CDR3 has 14 amino acids. V was pared by 1 base and J by 7 bases, with 8 bases between. CDR3 amino acids: CASSYFGQNSPLHF. CDR3 sequence (DNA): TGTGCCAGCAGTTACTTCGGCCAGAATTCACCCCTCCACTTT.

V and J are TRBV11-2 and TRBJ1-5; perhaps TRBD1 as D (6 bases). Germline V CDR1 and CDR2: SGHAT, FQNNGV. The V end lost 2 bases, the J end lost 4 bases, and 6 bases lay between the germline ends. The CDR3 length is 13 residues. In nucleotides, the CDR3 is TGTGCCAGCAGCTTAACAGGGAATCAGCCCCAGCATTTT. Its protein product is CASSLTGNQPQHF.

The chain uses TRBV7-6 and TRBJ1-5; D is uncertain. The CDR3 spans 13 residues. Per germline, CDR1 SGHVS and CDR2 FNYEAQ. V was cut by 1 base and J by 5 bases, with 6 bases left in between. The CDR3 bases are TGTGCCAGCAGCTTAGTTGTGGATCAGCCCCAGCATTTT. Protein: CASSLVVDQPQHF.